The 30 T cell receptor beta chains given below trace back to one sample, sequenced in a study of blood T cells in healthy people across ages. A second about 7 to 11 cycle PCR used barcoded and J-beta primers. TCRdb reprocessed the 5' RACE reads with MiXCR, giving one entry per CDR3 protein. The table includes roughly 830,000 distinct CDR3 sequences, around 68% detected once. Sequencing input: blood. The receptors stem from a man aged 30 to 45 in good health.

The rearrangement joins TRBV12-3 or TRBV12-4 to TRBJ1-1; D is perhaps TRBD1 (5 bases). CDR3 size: 15 residues. Between the trimmed V and J ends, which lost 7 bases and 6 bases, there was a span of 21 bases. The CDR3 nucleotides read TGTGCCAGCACCTACCGGGACTCTTTTATCCCTGAAGCTTTCTTT. This translates into CASTYRDSFIPEAFF.

The gene calls are TRBV5-1 and TRBJ2-7; the match to TRBD1 covers 7 bases. The CDR3 is 14 amino acids. Germline loops: CDR1 SGHRS, CDR2 YFSETQ. J gave up 4 bases and V 4 bases, and 8 bases lay outside the gene matches. CDR3 nucleotides: TGCGCCAGCAGCCCGACCGGGACAGTTTACGAGCAGTACTTC. Its protein product is CASSPTGTVYEQYF. The variable domain in full, with the rest retrieved from reference TRBV5-1 and TRBJ2-7, is KAGVTQTPRYLIKTRGQQVTLSCSPISGHRSVSWYQQTPGQGLQFLFEYFSETQRNKGNFPGRFSGRQFSNSRSEMNVSTLELGDSALYLCASSPTGTVYEQYFGPGTRLTVT.

This clonotype was seen more than once but under ten times. The chain has TRBV7-8 and TRBJ1-2; no definite D call. The CDR3 contains 13 residues. Germline V gene lookup returns CDR1 SGHVS and CDR2 FQNEAQ. The V end was cut by 8 bases, the J end by 6 bases, with 16 bases between. The CDR3 bases are TGTGCCAGCGCCTCCCGGACGCTAAATGGCTACACCTTC. Its protein is CASASRTLNGYTF.

This clonotype came up a few times. CDR3 nucleotide sequence: TGCAGTGCTACGGGACTAGCGGGGGAGGTCCGGGAGACCCAGTACTTC. Amino acid sequence: CSATGLAGEVRETQYF. The chain is built from TRBV20-1 and TRBJ2-5; 14 bases align to TRBD2. The CDR3 is made up of 16 amino acids. The ends lost 4 bases at V and 5 bases at J; junction bases unmatched: 9. Germline V gene data show CDR1 as DFQATT and CDR2 as SNEGSKA (reference sequence).

This clonotype turned up a few times. This chain connects TRBV5-5 to TRBJ2-1; perhaps TRBD1 as D (6 bases). The CDR3 totals 15 residues. V lost 4 bases, J lost 2 bases, and 13 bases lay in between. Germline CDR1 and CDR2: SGHKS and YYEKEE (reference sequence). This CDR3 reads CASSRTVGAYNEQFF. The DNA of the CDR3 is TGTGCCAGCAGCCGGACAGTTGGTGCCTACAATGAGCAGTTCTTC.

The chain combines TRBV4-3 with TRBJ2-5; D not certain. V lost 1 base and J lost 4, with 7 bases in between. The CDR3 runs to 13 residues. CDR1 is LGHNA, CDR2 YSLEER, per germline. The CDR3 loop reads CASSQVPRETQYF. The CDR3 nucleotides read TGCGCCAGCAGCCAAGTCCCGAGAGAGACCCAGTACTTC.

V and J are TRBV20-1 and TRBJ2-5, with TRBD2 identical over 12 bases. CDR3 length: 16 residues. CDR1 DFQATT and CDR2 SNEGSKA come from the germline V gene (reference sequence). Trimming removed 6 bases from V and 0 bases from J; junction bases left unmatched: 8. CDR3 amino acids: CSARLTSGGDQETQYF. CDR3 DNA: TGCAGTGCAAGACTGACTAGCGGGGGTGACCAAGAGACCCAGTACTTC.

The chain has TRBV4-3 and TRBJ2-1; TRBD1 is a possible D gene (5 bases). The CDR3 has 16 residues. The ends were cut back, 4 bases at V and 7 bases at J, with 20 bases in the middle. Per germline, CDR1 LGHNA and CDR2 YSLEER. The CDR3 spells CASSREGAARANEQFF. Written as DNA, the CDR3 is TGCGCCAGCAGCCGAGAAGGGGCGGCAAGAGCGAATGAGCAGTTCTTC.

The V and J genes are TRBV27 and TRBJ2-1; D is undetermined. CDR1 is MNHEY and CDR2 is SMNVEV in the germline V gene (reference sequence). The CDR3 spans 13 residues. The V gene lost 3 bases and the J gene lost 4 bases, with 7 bases spanning the gap. The CDR3 DNA reads as TGTGCCAGCAGTTTTCAAGAATACAATGAGCAGTTCTTC. It encodes CASSFQEYNEQFF.

This CDR3 is CASSPGAATNEKLFF. The CDR3, as DNA: TGTGCCAGCAGCCCAGGGGCTGCAACTAATGAAAAACTGTTTTTT. This chain connects TRBV7-2 to TRBJ1-4; weak D call: TRBD1 (6 bases). The germline V and J ends were trimmed by 5 bases and 0 bases, with 10 bases remaining between them. The germline CDR1 and CDR2 sequences are SGHTA and FQGNSA. The CDR3 extends over 15 amino acids.

The chain links TRBV15 to TRBJ2-1; tentatively, D is TRBD2 (6 bases). The length of the CDR3 is 13 residues. CDR1 is LNHNV, CDR2 YYDKDF, per germline (reference sequence). Trimming took 4 bases from V and 10 from J, leaving 14 bases between them. Written as DNA, the CDR3 is TGTGCCACCAGCACACTACTAGCTTCGGAGCAGTTCTTC. Amino acids: CATSTLLASEQFF.

This rearrangement joins TRBV7-9 to TRBJ2-1; D gene uncertain. The germline CDR1 and CDR2 sequences are SEHNR and FQNEAQ (reference sequence). Trimming shortened V by 5 bases and J by 4 bases, and 12 bases separated the two germline ends. The CDR3 is 14 residues long. The CDR3 protein is CASSPHVGYNEQFF. For the CDR3, the DNA is TGTGCCAGCAGCCCCCATGTGGGGTACAATGAGCAGTTCTTC.

The chain uses TRBV20-1 and TRBJ2-5, with 9 bases that match TRBD2. CDR3 length equals 15 residues. CDR1 and CDR2 from the germline V gene are DFQATT and SNEGSKA (reference sequence). Trimming cost V 0 bases and J 1 base; bases outside gene matches: 3. CDR3 in DNA: TGCAGTGCTAGAGAGCCAGCGGGGGGCCAAGAGACCCAGTACTTC. It yields the protein CSAREPAGGQETQYF.

The V and J genes are TRBV7-3 and TRBJ2-3, with D possibly TRBD2 on 6 matching bases. V shed 5 bases and J shed 3 bases, with 12 bases lying between them. Germline V gene data show CDR1 as SGHTA and CDR2 as FQGTGA. This CDR3 comprises 14 residues. CDR3: CASSLPGATDTQYF. The CDR3 region has the DNA TGTGCCAGCAGCCTCCCGGGAGCTACAGATACGCAGTATTTT.

In its sample, this clonotype was seen a few times. J is TRBJ1-2 and V is TRBV7-9; D gene unclear. With 1 base removed from V and 4 bases from J, the gap between germline ends came to 13 bases. The CDR3 spans 15 residues. The V gene's germline CDR1 is SEHNR and CDR2 FQNEAQ (reference sequence). The CDR3 bases are TGTGCCAGCAGCTTAGAATTTGAGGGCTCCTATGGCTACACCTTC. Its protein product is CASSLEFEGSYGYTF.

This clonotype came up a few times. The V and J genes are TRBV29-1 and TRBJ1-2; TRBD1 is a possible D gene (5 bases). Germline CDR1 SQVTM, CDR2 ANQGSEA. Trimming removed 0 bases from V and 6 bases from J, with 17 bases in between. The CDR3 has 15 amino acids. The CDR3 region has the DNA TGCAGCGTTGAAGATCCCGCCAGGGCCTCGCATGGCTACACCTTC. Protein sequence: CSVEDPARASHGYTF.

The rearrangement links TRBV2 to TRBJ1-1, with 7 bases matching TRBD1. The V segment lost 4 bases and the J segment 1 base; nucleotides outside the gene matches: 3. Germline values: CDR1 SNHLY, CDR2 FYNNEI. The CDR3 has 14 amino acids. The CDR3 region has the DNA TGTGCCAGCAGTGGTCCAGGGGGGAACACTGAAGCTTTCTTT. This gives the protein CASSGPGGNTEAFF. The full variable domain, with the rest looked up from reference TRBV2 and TRBJ1-1, is EPEVTQTPSHQVTQMGQEVILRCVPISNHLYFYWYRQILGQKVEFLVSFYNNEISEKSEIFDDQFSVERPDGSNFTLKIRSTKLEDSAMYFCASSGPGGNTEAFFGQGTRLTVV.

The chain carries TRBV5-1 and TRBJ2-3; 7 positions match TRBD1. The germline V gene has CDR1 SGHRS and CDR2 YFSETQ. The V gene end was trimmed by 4 bases and the J gene end by 6 bases; junction bases not matched to a gene: 8. The CDR3 totals 14 residues. The CDR3 spells CASSLHDREDTQYF. For the CDR3, the DNA is TGCGCCAGCAGCCTACACGACAGGGAGGATACGCAGTATTTT.

The chain joins TRBV7-2 to TRBJ2-1; perhaps TRBD2 as D (5 bases). CDR1 is SGHTA, CDR2 FQGNSA, per germline. This CDR3 has 13 amino acids. Trimming stripped 10 bases from V and 0 bases from J, with 10 bases between. CDR3: CATAANSYNEQFF. CDR3 coding DNA: TGTGCCACAGCGGCAAACTCCTACAATGAGCAGTTCTTC.

This clonotype has only a few counts. V and J are TRBV29-1 and TRBJ1-2; TRBD1 matches at 7 bases. CDR1 is SQVTM and CDR2 is ANQGSEA in the germline V gene. V shed 6 bases, J shed 5 bases, and the junction held 9 bases outside the gene matches. The CDR3 is 13 residues long. CDR3 amino acids: CSVPSGTEYGYTF. The DNA for the CDR3 is TGCAGCGTCCCGTCTGGGACAGAATATGGCTACACCTTC. Complete variable domain (other parts from reference TRBV29-1 and TRBJ1-2): SAVISQKPSRDICQRGTSLTIQCQVDSQVTMMFWYRQQPGQSLTLIATANQGSEATYESGFVIDKFPISRPNLTFSTLTVSNMSPEDSSIYLCSVPSGTEYGYTFGSGTRLTVV.

This clonotype came up many times. CDR3: CASSPGPSTDTQYF. CDR3 DNA sequence: TGTGCCAGCAGCCCGGGCCCTAGCACAGATACGCAGTATTTT. The chain joins TRBV7-2 to TRBJ2-3; D uncertain. Germline CDR1 is SGHTA and CDR2 is FQGNSA. Trimming cost V 5 bases and J 0 bases, with 9 bases left between them. The CDR3 covers 14 residues.

This chain uses TRBV7-6 with TRBJ1-6; tentative D call: TRBD1 (5 bases). This CDR3 is built from 14 residues. V gave up 2 bases and J gave up 7 bases, with 9 bases separating them. Germline CDR1 SGHVS, CDR2 FNYEAQ. CDR3 amino acids: CASSLWDGNSPLHF. CDR3 sequence (DNA): TGTGCCAGCAGCTTATGGGACGGGAATTCACCCCTCCACTTT.

This clonotype has only a few counts. The chain recombines TRBV20-1 with TRBJ2-1; D is unresolved. Trimming cost V 3 bases and J 3 bases, with 12 bases left between them. CDR1 is DFQATT, CDR2 SNEGSKA, per germline (reference sequence). The CDR3 contains 14 residues. CDR3 in DNA: TGCAGTGCTAGTATCAAACAAATCTACAATGAGCAGTTCTTC. The encoded protein is CSASIKQIYNEQFF.

This rearrangement joins TRBV4-3 to TRBJ2-2, with D perhaps matching TRBD2 (6 bases). Germline CDR1 LGHNA, CDR2 YSLEER. V was cut by 0 bases and J by 6 bases, with 14 bases left in between. This CDR3 is 16 amino acids long. The CDR3 bases are TGCGCCAGCAGCCAAGATCTACCGGGGGAATCCGGGGAGCTGTTTTTT. Encoded protein: CASSQDLPGESGELFF.

This chain joins TRBV20-1 and TRBJ2-7; possible D gene TRBD2, 6 bases. The DNA end is more similar to TRBJ2-5, so the J call may be wrong. CDR3 length equals 12 residues. Germline V lookup: CDR1 DFQATT, CDR2 SNEGSKA (reference sequence). The CDR3 region is CSARLARETQYF. CDR3 nucleotides: TGCAGTGCTAGACTAGCGAGAGAGACCCAGTACTTC.

Ten or more counts support this clonotype. The chain's CDR3 is CSARVGQTYGYTF. In nucleotides, the CDR3 is TGCAGTGCTAGAGTTGGGCAAACCTATGGCTACACCTTC. J is TRBJ1-2 and V is TRBV20-1; D gene ambiguous. Germline V gene sequence: CDR1 DFQATT, CDR2 SNEGSKA (reference sequence). This CDR3 spans 13 amino acids. V lost 1 base, J lost 4 bases, and 10 bases lay in between.

CDR3: CSAFRPGRLTDTQYF. Written as DNA, the CDR3 is TGCAGTGCTTTTCGACCAGGGAGGTTGACAGATACGCAGTATTTT. The chain employs TRBV20-1 and TRBJ2-3; a possible D gene is TRBD2 (6 bases). The germline V gene has CDR1 DFQATT and CDR2 SNEGSKA (reference sequence). This CDR3 contains 15 residues. V was shortened by 5 bases and J by 3 bases, with 18 bases between the two germline ends.

This chain uses TRBV20-1 with TRBJ2-5, with D unresolved. The CDR3 extends over 13 amino acids. Trimming cost V 4 bases and J 5 bases, with 14 bases left between them. Per the germline V gene, CDR1 is DFQATT and CDR2 is SNEGSKA (reference sequence). CDR3 protein: CSATPVQKETQYF. CDR3 nucleotide sequence: TGCAGTGCTACCCCCGTCCAGAAGGAGACCCAGTACTTC.

The table lists this clonotype with a count of one. This chain uses TRBV4-2 with TRBJ2-4; perhaps TRBD2 as D (5 bases). The CDR3 is 12 amino acids. From germline, CDR1 is LGHNA and CDR2 YNFKEQ. Trimming shortened V by 4 bases and J by 13 bases, and 14 bases separated the two germline ends. As DNA, the CDR3 is TGTGCCAGCAGCCCTCCCTCCTGGGAGCAGTACTTC. As protein: CASSPPSWEQYF.

This rearrangement joins TRBV27 to TRBJ1-2; D not certain. From germline, CDR1 is MNHEY and CDR2 SMNVEV (reference sequence). The CDR3 totals 15 residues. The germline V and J ends were trimmed by 3 bases and 4 bases, with 15 bases remaining between them. Written as DNA, the CDR3 is TGTGCCAGCAGTTTCTATGGACGGGAGTCCTATGGCTACACCTTC. Translated, it gives CASSFYGRESYGYTF.